The next 9 T cell receptor beta chains were all read from a single sample in a study of post-analysis software for immune sequencing data. Their specific antigens are unknown. Unique molecular identifiers had been added to the TCR beta cDNA libraries. A single record per CDR3 protein comes from TCRdb applying MiXCR to the PCR reads. The table includes 750,000 to 950,000 distinct CDR3 sequences, roughly 58% detected once. Broader study findings: Among roughly 5 TRBV segments more frequent in patients than controls were TRBV5-6, TRBV5-1 and TRBV20-1.

Sequencing was carried out using blood. The origin of the receptors is a girl aged 10 to 17 with multiple sclerosis.

This clonotype was seen a few times. This chain links TRBV20-1 with TRBJ2-7; no clear D gene. The length of the CDR3 is 11 residues. Germline lookup yields CDR1 DFQATT and CDR2 SNEGSKA (reference sequence). Trimming stripped 5 bases from V and 0 bases from J, with 5 bases between. The DNA for the CDR3 is TGCAGTGCTCTACACTCCTACGAGCAGTACTTC. This translates into CSALHSYEQYF.

The chain joins TRBV12-3 or TRBV12-4 to TRBJ2-1; 13 nucleotides align to TRBD2. This CDR3 comprises 14 residues. With 6 bases clipped from V and 10 bases from J, the junction kept 6 bases outside the gene matches. CDR3 region: CASSTSGGGGEQFF. DNA of the CDR3: TGTGCCAGCAGCACTAGCGGGGGGGGCGGAGAGCAGTTCTTC.

The V and J genes are TRBV6-2 or TRBV6-3 and TRBJ2-3, with no clear D. Germline CDR1 is MNHEY and CDR2 is SVGEGT. The ends were cut back, 3 bases at V and 4 bases at J, with 23 bases in the middle. This CDR3 comprises 18 residues. The CDR3 DNA reads as TGTGCCAGCAGTTATACGGTTAGGCACACGACCCGACCAGATACGCAGTATTTT. Translating it yields CASSYTVRHTTRPDTQYF.

Concerning this clonotype itself: A junction boundary mismatches the germline segment, possibly from a read error. This rearrangement joins TRBV4-1 to TRBJ2-7; D possibly corresponds to TRBD1 (7 bases). This CDR3 has 20 amino acids. CDR1 MGHRA and CDR2 YSYEKL come from the germline V gene. CDR3 nucleotides: TGTGCCAGCAGCCGGCACGTTTCAGGGGGGAACCGGGCTTTGTCCTACGAGCAGTACTTC. Protein product: CASSRHVSGGNRALSYEQYF.

The gene calls are TRBV6-1 and TRBJ1-6; the D is unclear. This CDR3 is built from 12 residues. Germline lookup yields CDR1 MNHNS and CDR2 SASEGT. V gave up 7 bases and J gave up 8 bases, with 9 bases separating them. The CDR3 region is CASMLSDSPLHF. CDR3 DNA: TGTGCCAGCATGCTTTCTGATTCACCCCTCCACTTT.

V usage is TRBV12-3 or TRBV12-4 and J usage is TRBJ2-1; D may be TRBD1 (7 bases). The CDR3 has 16 amino acids. V dropped 5 bases and J dropped 6 bases, with 20 bases sitting between them. CDR3 DNA sequence: TGTGCCAGCAGTCGCGTTCGAGGCCAGGGGGGCAATGAGCAGTTCTTC. Amino acid sequence: CASSRVRGQGGNEQFF.

CDR3 sequence reads: CASSPGLAGGKDTQYF. The CDR3, as DNA: TGTGCCAGCAGCCCGGGACTAGCGGGGGGGAAAGATACGCAGTATTTT. The chain has TRBV7-2 and TRBJ2-3, with 16 positions matching TRBD2. J lost 5 bases, V lost 5 bases, and 4 bases had no gene match. CDR1 and CDR2 (germline): SGHTA, FQGNSA. The CDR3 is 16 amino acids. The full variable domain, its missing parts supplied by reference TRBV7-2 and TRBJ2-3, is GAGVSQSPSNKVTEKGKDVELRCDPISGHTALYWYRQSLGQGLEFLIYFQGNSAPDKSGLPSDRFSAERTGGSVSTLTIQRTQQEDSAVYLCASSPGLAGGKDTQYFGPGTRLTVL.

The chain combines TRBV2 with TRBJ2-7; no reliable D call. CDR1 and CDR2 from the germline V gene are SNHLY and FYNNEI. This CDR3 is built from 13 residues. Trimming took off 7 bases at V and 2 bases at J, with 12 bases between the two ends. For the CDR3, the DNA is TGTGCCAGCACACTCGCCCATACCTACGAGCAGTACTTC. Its translation: CASTLAHTYEQYF.

The chain carries TRBV5-1 and TRBJ1-2; no clear D gene. The germline gives CDR1 SGHRS, CDR2 YFSETQ. CDR3 length equals 18 residues. Trimming took off 0 bases at V and 6 bases at J, with 24 bases between the two ends. The CDR3 reads CASSLAEPNQVFLHGYTF. Written as DNA, the CDR3 is TGCGCCAGCAGCTTGGCCGAGCCGAATCAGGTCTTTCTTCATGGCTACACCTTC.